This passage covers 16 T cell receptor beta chains from one sample sequenced in a study of regulatory T cells in long-lasting Graves disease. Documented time point: newly diagnosed GD, antithyroid drugs for less than 3 months. The TCR library was made from RNA extracted from PBMCs. Both iRepertoire HTBI primers and Arm-PCR of CDR3 regions were used to build the TCR beta libraries. TCRdb processed the multiplex PCR reads anew with MiXCR; each CDR3 protein has one entry. The sample contains 530,000 or so distinct CDR3 sequences, approximately 12% of which appear only once. This sample was also put to use in a study of T cells in Graves' hyperthyroidism and ophthalmopathy.

Sequenced material: peripheral blood mononuclear cells (PBMCs), taken at new diagnosis, from a patient treated with antithyroid drugs. These receptors were collected from a man in his thirties or forties with Graves disease.

At least ten counts were recorded for this clonotype. The V gene is TRBV28, the J gene TRBJ2-1; weak D call: TRBD2 (7 bases). The CDR3 spans 14 residues. Germline V gives CDR1 MDHEN, CDR2 SYDVKM. The V end was cut by 6 bases, the J end by 10 bases, with 19 bases between. CDR3 DNA sequence: TGTGCCAGCAGCTTCGCGCGAGGGGGGGTAGAGCAGTTCTTC. Its translation: CASSFARGGVEQFF. Supplemented by reference TRBV28 and TRBJ2-1, the full variable domain reads DVKVTQSSRYLVKRTGEKVFLECVQDMDHENMFWYRQDPGLGLRLIYFSYDVKMKEKGDIPEGYSVSREKKERFSLILESASTNQTSMYLCASSFARGGVEQFFGPGTRLTVL.

On this clonotype: The junction differs from germline at one of its ends, possibly a read error. The CDR3 coding sequence is TGTGCCAGCGGCCACTCTCGGACAGGGAGGAACACTGAAGCTTTCTTT. Encoded protein: CASGHSRTGRNTEAFF. The V call is TRBV14, the J call TRBJ1-1, with 8 bases lining up with TRBD1. The CDR3 runs 16 residues. The germline V gene encodes CDR1 SGHDN and CDR2 FVKESK.

The chain couples TRBV19 to TRBJ1-2, with TRBD1 matching 8 bases. Trimming removed 3 bases from V and 2 bases from J; junction bases left unmatched: 8. This CDR3 is built from 16 residues. The V gene's germline CDR1 is LNHDA and CDR2 SQIVND (reference sequence). Written as DNA, the CDR3 is TGTGCCAGTAGTATCGGGACAGGTTACCCCAACTATGGCTACACCTTC. Translation: CASSIGTGYPNYGYTF. The variable domain in full, completed from reference TRBV19 and TRBJ1-2, reads DGGITQSPKYLFRKEGQNVTLSCEQNLNHDAMYWYRQDPGQGLRLIYYSQIVNDFQKGDIAEGYSVSREKKESFPLTVTSAQKNPTAFYLCASSIGTGYPNYGYTFGSGTRLTVV.

The chain has TRBV6-1 and TRBJ2-6; 7 bases fit TRBD1. CDR1 and CDR2 (germline): MNHNS, SASEGT. V was clipped by 6 bases and J by 0 bases; unmatched bases: 11. The CDR3 has 18 amino acids. CDR3 sequence reads: CASRPDEGAISGANVLTF. The CDR3 DNA is TGTGCCAGCAGACCGGACGAGGGGGCAATCTCTGGGGCCAACGTCCTGACTTTC.

The genes are TRBV5-1 and TRBJ2-1; 9 positions agree with TRBD1. This CDR3 contains 15 residues. The V segment lost 2 bases and the J segment 6 bases; nucleotides outside the gene matches: 6. Per germline, CDR1 SGHRS and CDR2 YFSETQ. The CDR3 region is CASSLGTGKLNEQFF. CDR3 DNA sequence: TGCGCCAGCAGCTTAGGGACAGGGAAACTCAATGAGCAGTTCTTC.

The chain uses TRBV6-1 and TRBJ2-5; 8 bases are a match to TRBD1. The CDR3 is 13 residues long. V lost 6 bases and J lost 7; bases outside the gene matches: 7. Per the germline V gene, CDR1 is MNHNS and CDR2 is SASEGT. The CDR3: CASRRDRGGTQYF. The CDR3 nucleotides read TGTGCCAGCAGGAGAGACAGGGGAGGGACCCAGTACTTC.

Many counts were recorded for this clonotype. The chain has TRBV3-1 and TRBJ1-5; D remains unclear. Between the trimmed V and J ends, which lost 8 bases and 7 bases, there was a span of 9 bases. Germline V gene lookup returns CDR1 LGHDT and CDR2 YNNKEL (reference sequence). This CDR3 has 11 residues. The CDR3 bases are TGTGCCAGCGGCGCCGGGCAGCCCCAGCATTTT. It is translated as CASGAGQPQHF.

This clonotype was observed many times. The gene calls are TRBV5-1 and TRBJ2-3; 11 positions agree with TRBD2. This CDR3 region has 18 residues. Trimming cost V 6 bases and J 2 bases; bases outside gene matches: 14. Germline CDR1 is SGHRS and CDR2 is YFSETQ. The CDR3 sequence is CASTKRRGLAEITDTQYF. Here the CDR3 DNA reads TGCGCCAGCACCAAACGCCGGGGACTAGCGGAGATCACAGATACGCAGTATTTT. The variable domain in full, completed from reference TRBV5-1 and TRBJ2-3, reads KAGVTQTPRYLIKTRGQQVTLSCSPISGHRSVSWYQQTPGQGLQFLFEYFSETQRNKGNFPGRFSGRQFSNSRSEMNVSTLELGDSALYLCASTKRRGLAEITDTQYFGPGTRLTVL.

There are a few counts of this clonotype. The rearrangement links TRBV5-1 to TRBJ2-5, with D unclear. Germline V lookup: CDR1 SGHRS, CDR2 YFSETQ. The V and J ends lost 0 bases and 2 bases respectively, with 11 bases between them. This CDR3 is 15 amino acids long. CDR3 nucleotides: TGCGCCAGCAGCTTGGCCGGGCTAGGTCAAGAGACCCAGTACTTC. Translating gives CASSLAGLGQETQYF. The full variable domain, rest sourced from reference TRBV5-1 and TRBJ2-5, is KAGVTQTPRYLIKTRGQQVTLSCSPISGHRSVSWYQQTPGQGLQFLFEYFSETQRNKGNFPGRFSGRQFSNSRSEMNVSTLELGDSALYLCASSLAGLGQETQYFGPGTRLLVL.

This clonotype was seen at least ten times. The chain carries TRBV29-1 and TRBJ1-5; TRBD1 aligns across 7 bases. J gave up 6 bases and V 7 bases, and 9 bases lay outside the gene matches. Germline CDR1 reads SQVTM; CDR2 reads ANQGSEA. The CDR3 sequence is 13 residues long. The CDR3 DNA is TGCAGCGCTACCACAGGGGAGGGTCAGCCCCAGCATTTT. The encoded protein is CSATTGEGQPQHF.

This clonotype occurred many times. The chain links TRBV27 to TRBJ2-7; 10 bases map to TRBD2. J lost 12 bases, V lost 3 bases, and 11 bases had no gene match. This CDR3 contains 14 residues. Per the germline V gene, CDR1 is MNHEY and CDR2 is SMNVEV (reference sequence). The DNA of the CDR3 is TGTGCCAGCAGTTTGGCTAGCGGGAGTATTCGTCTGTACTTC. This gives the protein CASSLASGSIRLYF.

The J gene is TRBJ2-2, the V gene TRBV5-1; 14 bases are shared with TRBD2. CDR1 is SGHRS and CDR2 is YFSETQ in the germline V gene. The CDR3 is made up of 16 amino acids. V lost 4 bases to trimming and J lost 7 bases; unmatched junction nucleotides: 6. The CDR3 bases are TGCGCCAGCAGCGTGGAGGGACTAGCGGGAGTCGGGGAGCTGTTTTTT. Translating gives CASSVEGLAGVGELFF.

This clonotype was counted ten times or more. The chain links TRBV12-3 or TRBV12-4 to TRBJ2-1, with D possibly TRBD1 on 7 matching bases. The CDR3 contains 23 residues. Between the trimmed V and J ends, which lost 3 bases and 0 bases, there was a span of 33 bases. The CDR3 DNA is TGTGCCAGCAGTTTGCGGTTTTGGGGACAGACTAGACCCGATATGGACTCCTACAATGAGCAGTTCTTC. As protein: CASSLRFWGQTRPDMDSYNEQFF.

This clonotype occurred many times. The V and J genes are TRBV12-3 or TRBV12-4 and TRBJ2-7; no clear D. The CDR3 sequence is 12 residues long. With 6 bases removed from V and 4 bases from J, the gap between germline ends came to 10 bases. The CDR3 bases are TGTGCCAGCAGCTTACCTGGGTACGAGCAGTACTTC. As protein: CASSLPGYEQYF.

This clonotype has ten or more counts. CDR3: CASSPRRYQETQYF. For the CDR3, the DNA is TGTGCCAGCAGTCCCAGACGCTACCAAGAGACCCAGTACTTC. The chain is built from TRBV7-2 and TRBJ2-5, with unresolved D. The CDR3 is 14 amino acids. Looked up from germline, CDR1 is SGHTA and CDR2 is FQGNSA. Trimming took off 6 bases at V and 0 bases at J, with 11 bases between the two ends.

This clonotype was seen only a few times. The CDR3 nucleotides are TGTGCCATCAGTGTTTTGTGGTCCGTGGGGACAGATACGCAGTATTTT. Translation: CAISVLWSVGTDTQYF. The V call is TRBV10-3, the J call TRBJ2-3; no firm D call. Germline V gene sequence: CDR1 ENHRY, CDR2 SYGVKD. Trimming shortened V by 4 bases and J by 3 bases, and 17 bases separated the two germline ends. The CDR3 runs to 16 residues.